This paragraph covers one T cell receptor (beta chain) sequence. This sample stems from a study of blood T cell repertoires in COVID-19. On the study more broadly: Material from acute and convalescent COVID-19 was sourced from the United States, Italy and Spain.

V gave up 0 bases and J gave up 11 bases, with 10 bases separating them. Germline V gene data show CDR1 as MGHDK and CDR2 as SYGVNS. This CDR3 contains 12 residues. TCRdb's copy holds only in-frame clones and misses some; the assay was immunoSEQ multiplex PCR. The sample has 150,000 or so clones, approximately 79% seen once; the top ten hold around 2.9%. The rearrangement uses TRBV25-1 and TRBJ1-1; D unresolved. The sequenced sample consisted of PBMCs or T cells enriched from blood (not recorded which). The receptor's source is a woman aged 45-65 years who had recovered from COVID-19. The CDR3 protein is CASSEYGEEAFF. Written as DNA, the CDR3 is TGTGCCAGCAGTGAATACGGGGAAGAGGCTTTCTTT. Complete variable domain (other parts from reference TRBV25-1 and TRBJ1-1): EADIYQTPRYLVIGTGKKITLECSQTMGHDKMYWYQQDPGMELHLIHYSYGVNSTEKGDLSSESTVSRIRTEHFPLTLESARPSHTSQYLCASSEYGEEAFFGQGTRLTVV.